The 31 T cell receptor beta chains in this list originate from one sample, sequenced in a study of OX40 agonist ivuxolimab in advanced cancers. Produced via immunoSEQ multiplex PCR; TCRdb's table is partial and in-frame only. Of more than 45,000 clones listed, 88% are singletons. The material sequenced was CD4+ or CD8+ T cells sorted from blood, taken in a trial of the OX40 agonist ivuxolimab. The origin of the receptors is an adult with an advanced solid tumor such as melanoma, head and neck, liver or kidney cancer.

This rearrangement joins TRBV19 to TRBJ1-5; D remains unclear. V lost 5 bases, J lost 3 bases, and 5 bases lay in between. Germline CDR1 and CDR2: LNHDA and SQIVND (reference sequence). The CDR3 spans 12 residues. The CDR3 sequence: CASSDNNQPQHF. CDR3 DNA sequence: TGTGCCAGTAGTGATAACAATCAGCCCCAGCATTTT.

CDR3 bases: TGTGCCAGCAGTTCAGCAGTCGGAAACACCATATATTTT. It is translated as CASSSAVGNTIYF. This sequence joins TRBV9 and TRBJ1-3, with D unresolved. The V gene lost 5 bases and the J gene lost 4 bases, with 10 bases spanning the gap. CDR1 and CDR2 from the germline V gene are SGDLS and YYNGEE. The CDR3 is made up of 13 amino acids.

This rearrangement joins TRBV6-6 to TRBJ1-1; 7 bases are a match to TRBD1. Germline V gene sequence: CDR1 MNHNY, CDR2 SVGAGI (reference sequence). V trimming: 4 bases; J trimming: 1 base; junction bases outside the gene matches: 9. This CDR3 has 16 amino acids. CDR3 amino acids: CASSFPGQRTNTEAFF. The DNA for the CDR3 is TGTGCCAGCAGTTTCCCGGGACAGAGAACGAACACTGAAGCTTTCTTT.

The rearrangement uses TRBV7-3 and TRBJ2-1, with 8 positions matching TRBD1. J gave up 0 bases and V 5 bases, and 3 bases lay outside the gene matches. The CDR3 has 15 residues. CDR1 is SGHTA, CDR2 FQGTGA, per germline. The CDR3 nucleotides are TGTGCCAGCAGCATAGACAGGGGCTCCTACAATGAGCAGTTCTTC. Protein product: CASSIDRGSYNEQFF.

The genes are TRBV7-3 and TRBJ2-2; TRBD2 is a possible D gene (6 bases). The CDR3 consists of 15 residues. V gave up 5 bases and J gave up 0 bases, with 10 bases separating them. Germline CDR1 reads SGHTA; CDR2 reads FQGTGA. The CDR3 sequence is CASSPRLANTGELFF. The DNA for the CDR3 is TGTGCCAGCAGCCCCAGACTAGCGAACACCGGGGAGCTGTTTTTT. Combining the CDR3 with reference TRBV7-3 and TRBJ2-2 gives the whole variable domain GAGVSQTPSNKVTEKGKYVELRCDPISGHTALYWYRQSLGQGPEFLIYFQGTGAADDSGLPNDRFFAVRPEGSVSTLKIQRTERGDSAVYLCASSPRLANTGELFFGEGSRLTVL.

The genes are TRBV18 and TRBJ1-1; 9 nucleotides agree with TRBD1. The trim removed 6 bases at V and 4 bases at J, leaving 12 bases unmatched. The CDR3 loop spans 16 amino acids. Germline CDR1 reads KGHSH; CDR2 reads LQKENI. As DNA, the CDR3 is TGTGCCAGCTCGGAACAACTGACAGGGGGATTCACTGAAGCTTTCTTT. It translates to CASSEQLTGGFTEAFF. The variable domain in full, with the rest retrieved from reference TRBV18 and TRBJ1-1, is NAGVMQNPRHLVRRRGQEARLRCSPMKGHSHVYWYRQLPEEGLKFMVYLQKENIIDESGMPKERFSAEFPKEGPSILRIQQVVRGDSAAYFCASSEQLTGGFTEAFFGQGTRLTVV.

The V and J genes are TRBV5-1 and TRBJ1-6; D ambiguous. Germline CDR1 and CDR2: SGHRS and YFSETQ. The V end lost 0 bases, the J end lost 9 bases, and 16 bases lay between the germline ends. The CDR3 sequence is 16 residues long. The DNA of the CDR3 is TGCGCCAGCAGCTTGGTAGGGTCAGCCTACGGTTCACCCCTCCACTTT. The encoded protein is CASSLVGSAYGSPLHF. The full variable domain, with the rest looked up from reference TRBV5-1 and TRBJ1-6, is KAGVTQTPRYLIKTRGQQVTLSCSPISGHRSVSWYQQTPGQGLQFLFEYFSETQRNKGNFPGRFSGRQFSNSRSEMNVSTLELGDSALYLCASSLVGSAYGSPLHFGNGTRLTVT.

The rearrangement links TRBV28 to TRBJ2-1; D uncertain. CDR3 length equals 15 residues. V lost 5 bases, J lost 6 bases, and 17 bases lay in between. Germline loops: CDR1 MDHEN, CDR2 SYDVKM. Written as DNA, the CDR3 is TGTGCCAGCAGTGGCCGCGGCCGGCCGGGCAATGAGCAGTTCTTC. This translates into CASSGRGRPGNEQFF. Full variable domain (outside the CDR3, taken from reference TRBV28 and TRBJ2-1): DVKVTQSSRYLVKRTGEKVFLECVQDMDHENMFWYRQDPGLGLRLIYFSYDVKMKEKGDIPEGYSVSREKKERFSLILESASTNQTSMYLCASSGRGRPGNEQFFGPGTRLTVL.

V and J are TRBV30 and TRBJ2-3, with 7 nucleotides matching TRBD1. The ends lost 3 bases at V and 1 base at J; junction bases unmatched: 4. The germline CDR1 and CDR2 sequences are GTSNPN and SVGIG (reference sequence). The CDR3 sequence is 14 residues long. CDR3 in amino acids: CAWSRGGGTDTQYF. CDR3 coding DNA: TGTGCCTGGAGCCGAGGGGGCGGCACAGATACGCAGTATTTT.

The chain links TRBV30 to TRBJ2-7; 10 bases align to TRBD1. The J call may not be correct, given that the DNA end is closer to TRBJ2-1. The CDR3 loop spans 14 amino acids. From germline, CDR1 is GTSNPN and CDR2 SVGIG (reference sequence). CDR3 loop: CAWDRGRGYNEQFF. The DNA for the CDR3 is TGTGCCTGGGACAGGGGGCGAGGGTACAATGAGCAGTTCTTC.

This clone appeared once. V is TRBV7-2 and J is TRBJ2-5; 15 bases line up with TRBD2. The CDR3 totals 17 residues. Germline V gene sequence: CDR1 SGHTA, CDR2 FQGNSA. V lost 5 bases and J lost 5; bases outside the gene matches: 9. CDR3 amino acids: CASSIPGLAGGGETQYF. CDR3 coding DNA: TGTGCCAGCAGCATTCCGGGACTAGCGGGAGGAGGGGAGACCCAGTACTTC.

This clone was observed a few times. This chain uses TRBV18 with TRBJ2-1; TRBD1 matches 9 bases. The V and J ends lost 6 bases and 7 bases, in that order; junction bases with no gene match: 10. Per germline, CDR1 KGHSH and CDR2 LQKENI. CDR3 length equals 15 residues. CDR3: CASSLRQGGENEQFF. Written as DNA, the CDR3 is TGTGCCAGCTCTCTTCGACAGGGGGGAGAAAATGAGCAGTTCTTC.

The rearrangement links TRBV7-9 to TRBJ2-2; either TRBD1 or TRBD2 may fit D (5 bases each). This CDR3 is 14 amino acids long. CDR1 and CDR2 from the germline V gene are SEHNR and FQNEAQ (reference sequence). Trimming took 5 bases from V and 5 from J, leaving 12 bases between them. This CDR3 is CASSPGTETGELFF. The CDR3 DNA is TGTGCCAGCAGCCCCGGGACGGAAACCGGGGAGCTGTTTTTT.

This clone was recorded only once. The J gene is TRBJ2-3, the V gene TRBV6-5; the match to TRBD2 covers 8 bases. Trimming took 3 bases from V and 5 from J; bases not matched to a gene: 4. Looked up from germline, CDR1 is MNHEY and CDR2 is SVGAGI. This CDR3 contains 14 residues. In DNA form, the CDR3 reads TGTGCCAGCAGTTATAGCCGGGAGGGAGATACGCAGTATTTT. Translated, it gives CASSYSREGDTQYF.

V and J are TRBV19 and TRBJ2-2; D gene unclear. The CDR3 contains 14 residues. Trimming took 3 bases from V and 7 from J, leaving 12 bases between them. Germline loops: CDR1 LNHDA, CDR2 SQIVND (reference sequence). CDR3 sequence: CASSIVEFYGELFF. The DNA for the CDR3 is TGTGCCAGTAGTATCGTAGAATTCTACGGGGAGCTGTTTTTT.

This chain links TRBV4-2 with TRBJ2-5; tentative D call: TRBD1 (6 bases). V gave up 1 base and J gave up 0 bases, with 9 bases separating them. The CDR3 length is 15 residues. Germline CDR1 is LGHNA and CDR2 is YNFKEQ. The CDR3 reads CASSQAWDNQETQYF. The CDR3 bases are TGTGCCAGCAGCCAAGCTTGGGACAACCAAGAGACCCAGTACTTC.

The rearrangement joins TRBV11-2 to TRBJ2-7, with 10 nucleotides matching TRBD1. The germline gives CDR1 SGHAT, CDR2 FQNNGV. The length of the CDR3 is 15 residues. With V trimmed by 1 base and J by 6 bases, 6 bases remained unmatched. The CDR3 nucleotides are TGTGCCAGCAGCTTAGGATCCGGGACAGGGGTCGAGCAGTACTTC. Translated, it gives CASSLGSGTGVEQYF.

V gene TRBV19 combines with J gene TRBJ1-2; D uncertain. Germline V gene lookup returns CDR1 LNHDA and CDR2 SQIVND (reference sequence). Trimming pared 7 bases from V and 4 bases from J, leaving 19 bases between. CDR3 length: 15 amino acids. The CDR3 spells CASTSWRAATYGYTF. In DNA, the CDR3 is TGTGCCAGTACCTCCTGGCGGGCCGCGACCTATGGCTACACCTTC.

This chain joins TRBV6-5 and TRBJ2-5; D unclear. The length of the CDR3 is 13 residues. V dropped 8 bases and J dropped 2 bases, with 12 bases sitting between them. The V gene's germline CDR1 is MNHEY and CDR2 SVGAGI. The CDR3 DNA is TGTGCCAGCTACTCGGTGTATCAAGAGACCCAGTACTTC. It translates to CASYSVYQETQYF.

V usage is TRBV19 and J usage is TRBJ2-7, with a tentative D call TRBD2 (5 bases). V was shortened by 5 bases and J by 1 base, with 15 bases between the two germline ends. The length of the CDR3 is 15 residues. Germline V gene data show CDR1 as LNHDA and CDR2 as SQIVND (reference sequence). The CDR3 DNA follows: TGTGCCAGTAGTCCCACCAGCGGCGTTTCCTACGAGCAGTACTTC. Protein product: CASSPTSGVSYEQYF. The full variable domain, its missing parts supplied by reference TRBV19 and TRBJ2-7, is DGGITQSPKYLFRKEGQNVTLSCEQNLNHDAMYWYRQDPGQGLRLIYYSQIVNDFQKGDIAEGYSVSREKKESFPLTVTSAQKNPTAFYLCASSPTSGVSYEQYFGPGTRLTVT.

The chain has TRBV7-8 and TRBJ2-1; D unresolved. Trimming left V 2 bases short and J 2 bases short, with 13 bases between. Germline V CDR1 and CDR2: SGHVS, FQNEAQ. The CDR3 runs 16 residues. Here the CDR3 reads CASSLLYLSTYNEQFF. The CDR3 DNA is TGTGCCAGCAGCTTACTTTACCTCTCTACCTACAATGAGCAGTTCTTC.

CDR3 sequence (DNA): TGTGCCAGCAGCTCGGATAAAGAGACCCAGTACTTC. It encodes CASSSDKETQYF. This rearrangement joins TRBV7-6 to TRBJ2-5; D is undetermined. The CDR3 is 12 residues long. V gave up 4 bases and J gave up 3 bases, with 6 bases separating them. CDR1 and CDR2 (germline): SGHVS, FNYEAQ.

The J gene is TRBJ2-3, the V gene TRBV5-1; no clear D gene. Germline loops: CDR1 SGHRS, CDR2 YFSETQ. Trimming left V 0 bases short and J 2 bases short, with 7 bases between. The CDR3 totals 14 residues. CDR3 coding DNA: TGCGCCAGCAGCTTGGTGGAGCCCACAGATACGCAGTATTTT. It yields the protein CASSLVEPTDTQYF. Complete variable domain (other parts from reference TRBV5-1 and TRBJ2-3): KAGVTQTPRYLIKTRGQQVTLSCSPISGHRSVSWYQQTPGQGLQFLFEYFSETQRNKGNFPGRFSGRQFSNSRSEMNVSTLELGDSALYLCASSLVEPTDTQYFGPGTRLTVL.

This clone was seen a few times. This sequence joins TRBV25-1 and TRBJ2-2; the D gene is possibly TRBD2 (6 bases). CDR3 length: 18 residues. The V end was cut by 7 bases, the J end by 2 bases, with 23 bases between. Germline V gives CDR1 MGHDK, CDR2 SYGVNS. The chain's CDR3 is CASTYRDSRRGNTGELFF. The CDR3 DNA is TGTGCCAGCACGTACCGGGACTCACGGCGGGGAAACACCGGGGAGCTGTTTTTT.

The V call is TRBV2, the J call TRBJ2-5; 8 bases are a match to TRBD2. V was pared by 5 bases and J by 4 bases, with 12 bases of the junction left unmatched. CDR1 is SNHLY, CDR2 FYNNEI, per germline. The CDR3 is made up of 16 amino acids. This CDR3 is CASSQGRAGVGETQYF. The CDR3 DNA follows: TGTGCCAGCAGTCAAGGGCGAGCGGGAGTGGGAGAGACCCAGTACTTC.

The chain carries TRBV5-8 and TRBJ2-1, with 7 bases lining up with TRBD2. CDR3 size: 14 residues. CDR1 and CDR2 from the germline V gene are SGHTS and YDEGEE. V was clipped by 6 bases and J by 1 base; unmatched bases: 4. The DNA for the CDR3 is TGTGCCAGCATTCCGGGACTATCCTACAATGAGCAGTTCTTC. Protein sequence: CASIPGLSYNEQFF.

Comments on this clone: Because the CDR3's place on the DNA is in doubt, the DNA is left out and the CDR3 is given as listed by TCRdb. V is TRBV19 and J is TRBJ2-1; TRBD1, the table's D call, was not compared with the DNA. CDR1 LNHDA and CDR2 SQIVND come from the germline V gene (reference sequence). The CDR3 length is 15 residues, termini included. CDR3: CASSIRARGFDEQFF.

V usage is TRBV19 and J usage is TRBJ2-7, with 9 positions matching TRBD2. Looked up from germline, CDR1 is LNHDA and CDR2 is SQIVND (reference sequence). This CDR3 is built from 16 residues. V shed 6 bases, J shed 6 bases, and the junction held 15 bases outside the gene matches. DNA for the CDR3: TGTGCCAGTAGACCAATAGGAGTAGCGGGAGTCGGCGAGCAGTACTTC. Translated: CASRPIGVAGVGEQYF.

The gene calls are TRBV27 and TRBJ2-1; 7 positions agree with TRBD2. This CDR3 has 16 residues. Germline lookup yields CDR1 MNHEY and CDR2 SMNVEV (reference sequence). J gave up 2 bases and V 4 bases, and 8 bases lay outside the gene matches. For the CDR3, the DNA is TGTGCCAGCAGTTCCGCGGGACTACGCCCCTACAATGAGCAGTTCTTC. Protein product: CASSSAGLRPYNEQFF.

The chain links TRBV11-2 to TRBJ2-3; 7 nucleotides align to TRBD1. CDR1 is SGHAT and CDR2 is FQNNGV in the germline V gene. The CDR3 is 16 residues long. The junction had 12 bases not matched to a gene; V was cut back by 5 bases and J by 4 bases. CDR3 nucleotides: TGTGCCAGCAGCGACAGGTCGGGACAGAGGGCAGATACGCAGTATTTT. It translates to CASSDRSGQRADTQYF.

The rearrangement joins TRBV4-1 to TRBJ2-5, with TRBD2 matching over 8 bases. The germline gives CDR1 MGHRA, CDR2 YSYEKL. Trimming cost V 4 bases and J 1 base; bases outside gene matches: 5. This CDR3 is 15 amino acids long. In DNA, the CDR3 is TGCGCCAGCAGCCTGGCCGGGACTAGCCAAGAGACCCAGTACTTC. As protein: CASSLAGTSQETQYF.